The 26 T cell receptor beta chains in this list originate from one sample, sequenced in a study of blood T cell repertoires in COVID-19. Some clones are missing from TCRdb's copy, which holds only in-frame ones; the method was immunoSEQ multiplex PCR. The profile shows approximately 150,000 clones, roughly 80% of them singletons. The material sequenced was peripheral blood. Receptor source: a man aged 50-59 years with active or convalescent COVID-19.

The chain is built from TRBV27 and TRBJ2-6, with 9 bases aligning to TRBD2. Per the germline V gene, CDR1 is MNHEY and CDR2 is SMNVEV (reference sequence). Germline trimming cut 6 bases from V and 1 base from J; bases unmatched to any gene: 7. The CDR3 sequence is 17 residues long. The CDR3 loop is CASRYSGRWSGANVLTF. DNA for the CDR3: TGTGCCAGCAGGTATAGCGGGAGATGGTCTGGGGCCAACGTCCTGACTTTC.

The chain employs TRBV5-6 and TRBJ1-6; D unresolved. The V end was cut by 4 bases, the J end by 10 bases, with 24 bases between. From germline, CDR1 is SGHDT and CDR2 YYEEEE. This CDR3 comprises 17 residues. The CDR3 DNA sequence: TGTGCCAGCAGCCCCCGAGCCAGGCAGGATGTCGGATCACCCCTCCACTTT. This codes for CASSPRARQDVGSPLHF.

V and J are TRBV10-3 and TRBJ2-1, with TRBD1 identical over 8 bases. The CDR3 sequence is 15 residues long. The V segment lost 5 bases and the J segment 2 bases; nucleotides outside the gene matches: 5. Germline assignment: CDR1 ENHRY and CDR2 SYGVKD. The CDR3 spells CAISSPDRAYNEQFF. The CDR3, as DNA: TGTGCCATCAGTTCACCGGACAGGGCCTACAATGAGCAGTTCTTC.

This clone showed up just a few times. The DNA of the CDR3 is TGTGCCAGCAGAGGAAACAGGGTGTGGGTTTCGGAGACCACTGAAGCTTTCTTT. Amino acid sequence: CASRGNRVWVSETTEAFF. The V call is TRBV27, the J call TRBJ1-1; tentative D call: TRBD1 (6 bases). Germline values: CDR1 MNHEY, CDR2 SMNVEV (reference sequence). This CDR3 is 18 amino acids long. V lost 6 bases to trimming and J lost 4 bases, with 27 bases between them.

The rearrangement uses TRBV5-8 and TRBJ1-6, with 9 bases lining up with TRBD1. Trimming took 6 bases from V and 10 from J; bases not matched to a gene: 8. CDR3 size: 14 residues. CDR1 and CDR2 from the germline V gene are SGHTS and YDEGEE. The CDR3, as DNA: TGTGCCAGCACTATGGACAGGGGAAACTCACCCCTCCACTTT. Translated, it gives CASTMDRGNSPLHF.

This clone occurred a few times. In DNA form, the CDR3 reads TGTGCCAGCAGCTTCGTCCTAGCGGGAGCAAGAGAGCAGTTCTTC. Its translation: CASSFVLAGAREQFF. The gene calls are TRBV7-3 and TRBJ2-1, with 10 positions matching TRBD2. This CDR3 is 15 amino acids long. The V gene end was trimmed by 3 bases and the J gene end by 10 bases; junction bases not matched to a gene: 9. Looked up from germline, CDR1 is SGHTA and CDR2 is FQGTGA.

The gene calls are TRBV5-6 and TRBJ2-1; 7 bases agree with TRBD1. V lost 5 bases, J lost 8 bases, and 7 bases stayed unmatched. The CDR3 runs 13 residues. Germline CDR1 is SGHDT and CDR2 is YYEEEE. The CDR3 loop is CASSPDRVDEQFF. CDR3 bases: TGTGCCAGCAGTCCTGACAGGGTGGATGAGCAGTTCTTC.

CDR3 sequence (DNA): TGTGCCAGCAGCTTAACAGGTCCTAGCGGGGTGAATACGCAGTATTTT. Amino acids: CASSLTGPSGVNTQYF. The gene calls are TRBV7-3 and TRBJ2-3; TRBD2 agrees at 9 bases. The CDR3 covers 16 residues. In germline, CDR1 is SGHTA, CDR2 FQGTGA. V dropped 0 bases and J dropped 7; count of bases not matched to a gene: 8.

This clone came up a few times. The chain uses TRBV27 and TRBJ1-5, with unresolved D. The length of the CDR3 is 16 residues. Trimming pared 6 bases from V and 0 bases from J, leaving 15 bases between. Germline V CDR1 and CDR2: MNHEY, SMNVEV (reference sequence). The CDR3 DNA sequence: TGTGCCAGCAGCCCCTCGGGAGGGTATAGCAATCAGCCCCAGCATTTT. It specifies CASSPSGGYSNQPQHF.

The CDR3: CASSEDPFSSGSYNEQFF. The CDR3, as DNA: TGTGCCAGCAGTGAAGACCCCTTTTCTAGCGGGTCCTACAATGAGCAGTTCTTC. This chain links TRBV6-1 with TRBJ2-1, with TRBD2 matching 8 bases. V shed 1 base, J shed 1 base, and the junction held 9 bases outside the gene matches. The CDR3 extends over 18 amino acids. The germline CDR1 and CDR2 sequences are MNHNS and SASEGT.

This clone has just one count. The chain combines TRBV23-1 with TRBJ2-7; 8 bases agree with TRBD1. TRBV23-1 is classed as an ORF, of uncertain function. CDR3 length: 13 amino acids. After removal of 10 bases from V and 3 bases from J, the junction contained 8 bases not matched to a gene. The CDR3 spells CAKGEQGDYEQYF. CDR3 nucleotide sequence: TGCGCCAAAGGGGAACAGGGGGACTACGAGCAGTACTTC.

The chain uses TRBV6-1 and TRBJ1-2; no reliable D call. Trimming took 2 bases from V and 2 from J, leaving 15 bases between them. Germline CDR1 reads MNHNS; CDR2 reads SASEGT. This CDR3 contains 16 residues. The CDR3 region is CASSEYRDTINYGYTF. The CDR3 DNA reads as TGTGCCAGCAGTGAATACCGTGACACCATAAACTATGGCTACACCTTC.

This clone was recorded a few times. The chain is built from TRBV9 and TRBJ1-2; 7 positions match TRBD1. V lost 3 bases, J lost 1 base, and 6 bases stayed unmatched. The germline V gene has CDR1 SGDLS and CDR2 YYNGEE. The CDR3 spans 15 residues. The CDR3 loop reads CASSAGQSLNYGYTF. CDR3 in DNA: TGTGCCAGCAGCGCGGGACAGTCACTTAACTATGGCTACACCTTC. The whole variable domain, remainder taken from reference TRBV9 and TRBJ1-2, is DSGVTQTPKHLITATGQRVTLRCSPRSGDLSVYWYQQSLDQGLQFLIQYYNGEERAKGNILERFSAQQFPDLHSELNLSSLELGDSALYFCASSAGQSLNYGYTFGSGTRLTVV.

This clone was seen only once. This sequence joins TRBV4-2 and TRBJ2-3; 7 bases match TRBD1. J lost 2 bases, V lost 2 bases, and 1 base had no gene match. This CDR3 contains 14 residues. Germline V lookup: CDR1 LGHNA, CDR2 YNFKEQ. The DNA of the CDR3 is TGTGCCAGCAGCCAAACAGGGGACACAGATACGCAGTATTTT. This gives the protein CASSQTGDTDTQYF.

This clone was counted only a few times. The chain couples TRBV27 to TRBJ1-6; weak D call: TRBD1 (6 bases). Germline loops: CDR1 MNHEY, CDR2 SMNVEV (reference sequence). The germline V and J ends were trimmed by 2 bases and 7 bases, with 18 bases remaining between them. This CDR3 region has 17 residues. This CDR3 reads CASSLEGGGLGNSPLHF. In DNA, the CDR3 is TGTGCCAGCAGTTTAGAAGGCGGGGGCCTAGGCAATTCACCCCTCCACTTT.

The V gene is TRBV6-4, the J gene TRBJ2-2, with D tentatively TRBD2 (5 bases). The germline CDR1 and CDR2 sequences are MRHNA and SNTAGT. This CDR3 spans 14 amino acids. With 5 bases removed from V and 1 base from J, the gap between germline ends came to 8 bases. This chain's CDR3 is CASSREKNTGELFF. In DNA form, the CDR3 reads TGTGCCAGCAGTCGGGAAAAGAACACCGGGGAGCTGTTTTTT.

The V and J genes are TRBV19 and TRBJ1-2; D possibly corresponds to TRBD1 (6 bases). Per germline, CDR1 LNHDA and CDR2 SQIVND (reference sequence). The ends were cut back, 6 bases at V and 2 bases at J, with 16 bases in the middle. This CDR3 comprises 15 residues. CDR3 DNA sequence: TGTGCCAGTAGCCAATCAGGGGCCCGAAACTATGGCTACACCTTC. Translation: CASSQSGARNYGYTF.

This clone was seen a few times. This specimen includes other DNA sequences encoding the same CDR3. The V and J genes are TRBV27 and TRBJ1-5; no firm D call. Trimming shortened V by 2 bases and J by 2 bases, and 7 bases separated the two germline ends. The CDR3 is 14 residues long. CDR1 MNHEY and CDR2 SMNVEV come from the germline V gene (reference sequence). In nucleotides, the CDR3 is TGTGCCAGCAGTTTAGAGAGGGGCAATCAGCCCCAGCATTTT. This translates into CASSLERGNQPQHF.

This chain links TRBV28 with TRBJ2-5; TRBD1 matches 8 bases. The CDR3 extends over 15 amino acids. Germline V gene lookup returns CDR1 MDHEN and CDR2 SYDVKM. V was pared by 2 bases and J by 1 base, with 3 bases of the junction left unmatched. CDR3 residues: CASSLETGAQETQYF. As DNA, the CDR3 is TGTGCCAGCAGTTTAGAGACAGGGGCCCAAGAGACCCAGTACTTC.

The chain combines TRBV7-8 with TRBJ2-3; weak D call: TRBD2 (5 bases). CDR3 length: 15 amino acids. Per germline, CDR1 SGHVS and CDR2 FQNEAQ. V was cut by 1 base and J by 0 bases, with 8 bases left in between. DNA for the CDR3: TGTGCCAGCAGCTTAGTGGGCGGGAGCACAGATACGCAGTATTTT. This codes for CASSLVGGSTDTQYF.

The chain carries TRBV3-1 (or the pseudogene TRBV3-2) and TRBJ2-1; 11 bases agree with TRBD2. The CDR3 has 16 amino acids. CDR1 is LGHDT, CDR2 YNNKEL, per germline (reference sequence). The V and J ends lost 4 bases and 5 bases, in that order; junction bases with no gene match: 7. CDR3 sequence reads: CASSPVLAGVHNEQFF. CDR3 coding DNA: TGTGCCAGCAGCCCCGTACTAGCGGGAGTCCACAATGAGCAGTTCTTC.

The count of this clone is one. The V gene is TRBV18, the J gene TRBJ2-1; TRBD1 matches 7 bases. Trimming removed 5 bases from V and 6 bases from J; junction bases left unmatched: 4. This CDR3 comprises 13 residues. In germline, CDR1 is KGHSH, CDR2 LQKENI. CDR3: CASSEQGINEQFF. The DNA for the CDR3 is TGTGCCAGCTCAGAACAGGGGATCAATGAGCAGTTCTTC.

This clone was found many times. The genes are TRBV7-9 and TRBJ2-3; D is possibly TRBD2 (6 bases). The CDR3 is 15 amino acids. Germline CDR1 SEHNR, CDR2 FQNEAQ (reference sequence). V shed 2 bases and J shed 4 bases, with 13 bases lying between them. CDR3 nucleotides: TGTGCCAGCAGCTTATTCGGAGGGAAACCAGATACGCAGTATTTT. Its translation: CASSLFGGKPDTQYF.

The CDR3 region is CASSFRTGGANGYTF. The CDR3 coding sequence is TGTGCCAGCAGCTTTCGGACAGGGGGCGCAAATGGCTACACCTTC. The chain joins TRBV11-2 to TRBJ1-2, with 11 bases matching TRBD1. Unmatched junction bases numbered 6, after V lost 3 bases and J lost 6 bases. The CDR3 loop spans 15 amino acids. Germline V gene data show CDR1 as SGHAT and CDR2 as FQNNGV.

The V gene is TRBV5-1, the J gene TRBJ1-2; 7 bases line up with TRBD1. This CDR3 is built from 14 residues. Germline V gene lookup returns CDR1 SGHRS and CDR2 YFSETQ. V dropped 0 bases and J dropped 6; count of bases not matched to a gene: 5. The CDR3 loop is CASSLVGRGNGYTF. The CDR3 DNA reads as TGCGCCAGCAGCTTGGTTGGCAGGGGGAATGGCTACACCTTC.

V usage is TRBV27 and J usage is TRBJ2-7, with TRBD2 as a possible D gene (7 bases). Germline lookup yields CDR1 MNHEY and CDR2 SMNVEV (reference sequence). Trimming removed 5 bases at V and 6 bases at J, with 17 bases between. The CDR3 totals 14 residues. The CDR3 DNA sequence: TGTGCCAGCAGTACCCCGTGGGGGGGCGGCGAGCAGTACTTC. Its translation: CASSTPWGGGEQYF.